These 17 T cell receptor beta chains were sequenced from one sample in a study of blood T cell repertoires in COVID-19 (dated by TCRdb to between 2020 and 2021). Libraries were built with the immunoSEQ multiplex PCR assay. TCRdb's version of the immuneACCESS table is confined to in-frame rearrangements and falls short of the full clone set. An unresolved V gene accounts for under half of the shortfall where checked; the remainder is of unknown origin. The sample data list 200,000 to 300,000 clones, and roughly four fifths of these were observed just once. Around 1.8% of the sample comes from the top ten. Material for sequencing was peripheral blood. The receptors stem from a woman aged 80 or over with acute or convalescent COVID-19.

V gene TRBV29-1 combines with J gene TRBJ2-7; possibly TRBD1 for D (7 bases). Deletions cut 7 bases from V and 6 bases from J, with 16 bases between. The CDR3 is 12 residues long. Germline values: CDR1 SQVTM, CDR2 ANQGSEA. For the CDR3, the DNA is TGCAGCGGCGAATACAGGGGAGGCGAGCAGTACTTC. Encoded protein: CSGEYRGGEQYF.

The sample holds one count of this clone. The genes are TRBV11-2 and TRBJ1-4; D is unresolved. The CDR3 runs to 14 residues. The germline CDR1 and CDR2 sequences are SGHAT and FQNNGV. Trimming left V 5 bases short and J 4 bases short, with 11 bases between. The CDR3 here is CASSPPGHNEKLFF. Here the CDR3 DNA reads TGTGCCAGCAGCCCACCCGGTCATAATGAAAAACTGTTTTTT.

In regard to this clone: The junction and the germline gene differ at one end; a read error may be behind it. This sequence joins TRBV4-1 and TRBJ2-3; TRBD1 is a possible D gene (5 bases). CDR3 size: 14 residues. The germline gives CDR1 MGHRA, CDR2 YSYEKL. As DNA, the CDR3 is TGCGCCAGCAGCAAAGACAGTAACACAGATACGCAGTATTTT. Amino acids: CASSKDSNTDTQYF.

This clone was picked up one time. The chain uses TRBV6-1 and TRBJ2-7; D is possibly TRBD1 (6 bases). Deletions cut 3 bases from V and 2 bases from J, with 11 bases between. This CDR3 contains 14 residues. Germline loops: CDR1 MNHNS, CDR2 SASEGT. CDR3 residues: CASSDPGTTYEQYF. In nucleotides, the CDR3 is TGTGCCAGCAGTGACCCCGGGACAACCTACGAGCAGTACTTC.

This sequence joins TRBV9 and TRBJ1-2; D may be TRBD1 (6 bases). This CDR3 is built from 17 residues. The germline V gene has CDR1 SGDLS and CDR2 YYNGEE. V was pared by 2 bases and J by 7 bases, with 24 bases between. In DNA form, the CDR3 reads TGTGCCAGCAGCGTCCCCGGGACACCTACGCGGTCCCTTGGCTACACCTTC. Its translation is CASSVPGTPTRSLGYTF.

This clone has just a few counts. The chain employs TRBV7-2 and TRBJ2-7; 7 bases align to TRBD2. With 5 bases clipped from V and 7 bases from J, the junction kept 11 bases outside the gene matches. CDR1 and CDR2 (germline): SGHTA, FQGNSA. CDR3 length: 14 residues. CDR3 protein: CASSPRAGEREQYF. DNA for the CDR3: TGTGCCAGCAGCCCCAGGGCGGGAGAGAGGGAGCAGTACTTC.

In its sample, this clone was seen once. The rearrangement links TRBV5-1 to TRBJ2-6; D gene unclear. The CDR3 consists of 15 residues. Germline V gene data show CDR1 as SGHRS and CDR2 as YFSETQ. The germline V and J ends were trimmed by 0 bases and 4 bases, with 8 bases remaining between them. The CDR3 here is CASSLDHAGANVLTF. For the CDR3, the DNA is TGCGCCAGCAGCTTGGATCACGCGGGGGCCAACGTCCTGACTTTC.

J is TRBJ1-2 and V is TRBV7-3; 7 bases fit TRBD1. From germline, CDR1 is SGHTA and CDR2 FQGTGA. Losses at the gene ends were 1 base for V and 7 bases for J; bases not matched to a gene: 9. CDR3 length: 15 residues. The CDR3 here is CASSLKARGDSGYTF. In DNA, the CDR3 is TGTGCCAGCAGCTTAAAGGCCAGGGGGGATAGTGGCTACACCTTC. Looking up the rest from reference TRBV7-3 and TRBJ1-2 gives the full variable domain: GAGVSQTPSNKVTEKGKYVELRCDPISGHTALYWYRQSLGQGPEFLIYFQGTGAADDSGLPNDRFFAVRPEGSVSTLKIQRTERGDSAVYLCASSLKARGDSGYTFGSGTRLTVV.

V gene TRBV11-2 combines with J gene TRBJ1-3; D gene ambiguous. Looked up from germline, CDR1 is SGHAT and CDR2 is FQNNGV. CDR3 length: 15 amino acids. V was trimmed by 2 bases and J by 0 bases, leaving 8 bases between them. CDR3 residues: CASSLIVSSGNTIYF. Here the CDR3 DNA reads TGTGCCAGCAGCTTAATCGTGAGCTCTGGAAACACCATATATTTT.

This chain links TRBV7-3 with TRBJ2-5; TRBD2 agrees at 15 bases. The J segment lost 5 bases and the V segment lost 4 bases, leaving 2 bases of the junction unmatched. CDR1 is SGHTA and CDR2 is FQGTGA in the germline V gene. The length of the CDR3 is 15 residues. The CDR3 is CASSSGTSGRETQYF. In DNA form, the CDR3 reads TGTGCCAGCAGCTCCGGGACTAGCGGGAGGGAGACCCAGTACTTC.

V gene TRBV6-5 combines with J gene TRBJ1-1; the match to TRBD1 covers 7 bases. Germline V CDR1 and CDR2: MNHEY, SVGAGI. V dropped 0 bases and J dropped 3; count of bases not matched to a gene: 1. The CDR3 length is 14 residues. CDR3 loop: CASSYSGQHTEAFF. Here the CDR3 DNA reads TGTGCCAGCAGTTACTCGGGACAGCACACTGAAGCTTTCTTT.

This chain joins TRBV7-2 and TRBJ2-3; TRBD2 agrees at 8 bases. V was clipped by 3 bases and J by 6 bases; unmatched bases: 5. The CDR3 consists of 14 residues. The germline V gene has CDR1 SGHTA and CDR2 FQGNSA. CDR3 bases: TGTGCCAGCAGCTTCGGACTAGCATCGGATACGCAGTATTTT. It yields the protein CASSFGLASDTQYF.

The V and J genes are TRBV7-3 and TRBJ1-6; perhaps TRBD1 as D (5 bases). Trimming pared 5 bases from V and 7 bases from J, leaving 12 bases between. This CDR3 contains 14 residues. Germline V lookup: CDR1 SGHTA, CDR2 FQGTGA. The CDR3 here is CASSQGDQNSPLHF. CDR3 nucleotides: TGTGCCAGCAGCCAGGGCGATCAGAATTCACCCCTCCACTTT.

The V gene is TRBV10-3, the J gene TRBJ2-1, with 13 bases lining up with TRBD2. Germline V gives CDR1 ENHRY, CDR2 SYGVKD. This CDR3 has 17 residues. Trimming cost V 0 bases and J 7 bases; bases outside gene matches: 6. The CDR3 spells CAISESSGTSGINEQFF. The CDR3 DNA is TGTGCCATCAGTGAGTCCTCCGGGACTAGCGGGATTAATGAGCAGTTCTTC.

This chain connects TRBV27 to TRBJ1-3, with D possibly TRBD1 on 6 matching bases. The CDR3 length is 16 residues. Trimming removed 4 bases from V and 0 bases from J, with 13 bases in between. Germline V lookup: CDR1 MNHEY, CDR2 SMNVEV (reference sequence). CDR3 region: CASSSSDSASGNTIYF. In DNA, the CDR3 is TGTGCCAGCAGTTCCTCGGACAGTGCCTCTGGAAACACCATATATTTT.

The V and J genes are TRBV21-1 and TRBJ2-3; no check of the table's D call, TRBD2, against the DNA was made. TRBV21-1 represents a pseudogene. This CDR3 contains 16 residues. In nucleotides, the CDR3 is TGTGCCAGCAGCGATCTCGGTAGCGGAACCACAGATACGCAGTATTTT. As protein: CASSDLGSGTTDTQYF.

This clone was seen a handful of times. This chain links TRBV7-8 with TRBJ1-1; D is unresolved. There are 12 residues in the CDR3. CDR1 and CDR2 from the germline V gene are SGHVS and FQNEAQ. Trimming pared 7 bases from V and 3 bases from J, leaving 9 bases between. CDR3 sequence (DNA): TGTGCCAGCACCGGTCTTGACACTGAAGCTTTCTTT. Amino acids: CASTGLDTEAFF.